This T cell receptor (beta chain) was documented in a study of blood T cell repertoires in COVID-19. Study-wide background: Specimens from acute and convalescent COVID-19 originated in the United States, Italy and Spain.

Generated by immunoSEQ multiplex PCR, the TCRdb table keeps only in-frame clones and is missing some. Of approximately 71,000 clones in the sample, over 80% were seen once. Specimen: peripheral blood. The clonotype was recovered from a woman aged 80 or older with acute or convalescent COVID-19.

The CDR3 DNA follows: TGTGCCAGCAGCCACACATCAGGGTCTGGCTACACCTTC. It translates to CASSHTSGSGYTF. The chain combines TRBV3-1 (or the pseudogene TRBV3-2) with TRBJ1-2, with D perhaps matching TRBD1 (5 bases). V was shortened by 3 bases and J by 7 bases, with 12 bases between the two germline ends. Germline CDR1 LGHDT, CDR2 YNNKEL (reference sequence). The CDR3 runs to 13 residues.